The 18 T cell receptor beta chains below come from one sample, sequenced in a study of T-cell reconstitution after alpha-beta-depleted transplantation in children. TCRbeta library preparation incorporated unique molecular identifiers. A single record per CDR3 protein comes from TCRdb applying MiXCR to the PCR reads. In the table there are some 830,000 distinct CDR3 sequences, about 16% of which are singletons. The sequencing here drew on PBMCs, mostly from graft donor cells, taken 360 days after TCRalphabeta/CD19-depleted stem cell transplant. The receptors here all came from a male patient between 10 and 17 years old who had a stem cell transplant for acute lymphoblastic leukemia, so the T cells may come from the graft donor.

This clonotype has only a few counts. The chain joins TRBV5-1 to TRBJ2-1, with TRBD2 identical over 10 bases. The CDR3 is 15 residues long. Trimming cost V 4 bases and J 5 bases; bases outside gene matches: 6. CDR1 and CDR2 from the germline V gene are SGHRS and YFSETQ. CDR3 in amino acids: CASSVLLAGNNEQFF. The CDR3 DNA follows: TGCGCCAGCAGCGTCCTACTAGCGGGAAACAATGAGCAGTTCTTC.

Only a few counts were recorded for this clonotype. This chain uses TRBV5-1 with TRBJ2-1; 7 nucleotides agree with TRBD2. J gave up 3 bases and V 0 bases, and 6 bases lay outside the gene matches. The CDR3 extends over 16 amino acids. The V gene's germline CDR1 is SGHRS and CDR2 YFSETQ. CDR3 in amino acids: CASSLGASGHYNEQFF. CDR3 coding DNA: TGCGCCAGCAGCTTGGGGGCTAGCGGTCACTACAATGAGCAGTTCTTC.

This sequence joins TRBV6-5 and TRBJ1-5, with no clear D. The V gene lost 0 bases and the J gene lost 3 bases, with 9 bases spanning the gap. This CDR3 has 15 residues. CDR1 and CDR2 (germline): MNHEY, SVGAGI. The CDR3 DNA is TGTGCCAGCAGTTACTCGGCCTTGTTCAATCAGCCCCAGCATTTT. As protein: CASSYSALFNQPQHF.

In this sample, this clonotype turned up a few times. V gene TRBV30 combines with J gene TRBJ2-1; TRBD2 is a possible D gene (6 bases). In germline, CDR1 is GTSNPN, CDR2 SVGIG (reference sequence). The CDR3 loop spans 13 amino acids. V lost 3 bases to trimming and J lost 2 bases, with 8 bases between them. CDR3 in amino acids: CAWSGSAYNEQFF. The CDR3 coding sequence is TGTGCCTGGAGCGGGAGTGCCTACAATGAGCAGTTCTTC.

The chain joins TRBV11-2 to TRBJ2-7; TRBD2 matches at 11 bases. Germline values: CDR1 SGHAT, CDR2 FQNNGV. The CDR3 spans 15 residues. Trimming removed 4 bases from V and 2 bases from J; junction bases left unmatched: 4. CDR3: CASSSGLADPYEQYF. The CDR3 nucleotides read TGTGCCAGCAGCTCGGGACTAGCGGACCCCTACGAGCAGTACTTC. Filled out from reference TRBV11-2 and TRBJ2-7, the complete variable domain reads EAGVAQSPRYKIIEKRQSVAFWCNPISGHATLYWYQQILGQGPKLLIQFQNNGVVDDSQLPKDRFSAERLKGVDSTLKIQPAKLEDSAVYLCASSSGLADPYEQYFGPGTRLTVT.

This clonotype has at least ten counts. This chain joins TRBV12-3 or TRBV12-4 and TRBJ1-4; 11 nucleotides line up with TRBD1. V lost 6 bases and J lost 8; bases outside the gene matches: 5. CDR3 length: 14 residues. CDR3 sequence (DNA): TGTGCCAGCAGACCGGGACAGGGGGAGGAAAAACTGTTTTTT. Amino acids: CASRPGQGEEKLFF.

In this sample, this clonotype turned up a few times. V usage is TRBV9 and J usage is TRBJ2-1, with 8 bases lining up with TRBD2. The V segment lost 1 base and the J segment 4 bases; nucleotides outside the gene matches: 1. The length of the CDR3 is 14 residues. Germline V gene data show CDR1 as SGDLS and CDR2 as YYNGEE. CDR3 region: CASSVIAGYNEQFF. DNA for the CDR3: TGTGCCAGCAGCGTAATAGCGGGGTACAATGAGCAGTTCTTC.

The chain recombines TRBV27 with TRBJ2-3; 10 bases line up with TRBD2. The CDR3 runs to 15 residues. Looked up from germline, CDR1 is MNHEY and CDR2 is SMNVEV (reference sequence). The ends lost 9 bases at V and 0 bases at J; junction bases unmatched: 6. Here the CDR3 reads CASRLAGASTDTQYF. CDR3 coding DNA: TGTGCCAGTAGACTAGCGGGCGCTAGCACAGATACGCAGTATTTT.

The V call is TRBV27, the J call TRBJ2-2; 7 nucleotides match TRBD1. From germline, CDR1 is MNHEY and CDR2 SMNVEV (reference sequence). The CDR3 length is 16 residues. The junction had 12 bases not matched to a gene; V was cut back by 5 bases and J by 6 bases. The CDR3, as DNA: TGTGCCAGCAGTCCCCACCCGACAGGGAAGGCCGGGGAGCTGTTTTTT. It yields the protein CASSPHPTGKAGELFF.

This chain links TRBV4-1 with TRBJ1-2; D is ambiguous. CDR3 length: 12 amino acids. V was trimmed by 2 bases and J by 8 bases, leaving 9 bases between them. CDR1 and CDR2 from the germline V gene are MGHRA and YSYEKL. The CDR3 protein is CASSQFTGGYTF. The CDR3 region has the DNA TGCGCCAGCAGCCAATTCACCGGGGGCTACACCTTC.

This clonotype was seen a few times. The chain carries TRBV24-1 and TRBJ2-1; D is possibly TRBD1 (6 bases). Trimming removed 1 base from V and 6 bases from J, with 9 bases in between. CDR1 KGHDR and CDR2 SFDVKD come from the germline V gene. This CDR3 region has 14 residues. The CDR3: CATSDFRQANEQFF. The CDR3 coding sequence is TGTGCCACCAGTGATTTTAGACAGGCCAATGAGCAGTTCTTC.

In this sample, this clonotype turned up once. The chain recombines TRBV18 with TRBJ1-2; D gene uncertain. From germline, CDR1 is KGHSH and CDR2 LQKENI. The V end lost 3 bases, the J end lost 4 bases, and 9 bases lay between the germline ends. This CDR3 is 13 amino acids long. CDR3 amino acids: CASSPLAPYGYTF. The CDR3 bases are TGTGCCAGCTCACCTCTGGCCCCCTATGGCTACACCTTC.

This clonotype was counted a few times. The chain carries TRBV12-3 or TRBV12-4 and TRBJ2-4; D is possibly TRBD1 or TRBD2 (5 bases each). The V gene lost 3 bases and the J gene lost 9 bases, with 12 bases spanning the gap. This CDR3 is built from 13 residues. CDR3 sequence: CASSFGTGGIQYF. CDR3 DNA: TGTGCCAGCAGTTTTGGGACGGGTGGCATTCAGTACTTC.

This clonotype was seen many times. J is TRBJ1-2 and V is TRBV12-3 or TRBV12-4, with D possibly TRBD1 on 6 matching bases. This CDR3 contains 14 residues. V shed 3 bases and J shed 4 bases, with 12 bases lying between them. The CDR3 loop is CASSLGGAPYGYTF. In DNA, the CDR3 is TGTGCCAGCAGTTTGGGGGGCGCCCCCTATGGCTACACCTTC.

This clonotype appeared a few times. This chain connects TRBV7-9 to TRBJ1-2, with unresolved D. The V gene's germline CDR1 is SEHNR and CDR2 FQNEAQ (reference sequence). The germline V and J ends were trimmed by 5 bases and 8 bases, with 15 bases remaining between them. CDR3 length: 13 amino acids. CDR3: CASSGSGWRGYTF. The CDR3 region has the DNA TGTGCCAGCAGCGGCTCCGGGTGGAGGGGCTACACCTTC. Looking up the rest from reference TRBV7-9 and TRBJ1-2 gives the full variable domain: DTGVSQNPRHKITKRGQNVTFRCDPISEHNRLYWYRQTLGQGPEFLTYFQNEAQLEKSRLLSDRFSAERPKGSFSTLEIQRTEQGDSAMYLCASSGSGWRGYTFGSGTRLTVV.

The J gene is TRBJ2-7, the V gene TRBV10-3; tentative D call: TRBD1 (6 bases). CDR1 is ENHRY, CDR2 SYGVKD, per germline. V gave up 2 bases and J gave up 4 bases, with 12 bases separating them. The CDR3 contains 14 residues. The CDR3 sequence is CAISEPRGRYEQYF. In DNA form, the CDR3 reads TGTGCCATCAGTGAGCCCAGGGGACGGTACGAGCAGTACTTC.

This clonotype has just a few counts. The V call is TRBV15, the J call TRBJ1-1; tentative D call: TRBD1 (5 bases). This CDR3 region has 16 residues. Trimming removed 0 bases from V and 0 bases from J, with 11 bases in between. Germline V CDR1 and CDR2: LNHNV, YYDKDF (reference sequence). The CDR3 nucleotides read TGTGCCACCAGCAGAGATAGGTGGGGCCTGAACACTGAAGCTTTCTTT. Its translation is CATSRDRWGLNTEAFF.

CDR3 coding DNA: TGTGCCAGCCGAGCCTTTCAGGGGAACTCCTACGAGCAGTACTTC. Residues: CASRAFQGNSYEQYF. This rearrangement joins TRBV18 to TRBJ2-7; tentative D call: TRBD1 (6 bases). The CDR3 consists of 15 residues. CDR1 and CDR2 from the germline V gene are KGHSH and LQKENI. V was shortened by 8 bases and J by 0 bases, with 17 bases between the two germline ends.